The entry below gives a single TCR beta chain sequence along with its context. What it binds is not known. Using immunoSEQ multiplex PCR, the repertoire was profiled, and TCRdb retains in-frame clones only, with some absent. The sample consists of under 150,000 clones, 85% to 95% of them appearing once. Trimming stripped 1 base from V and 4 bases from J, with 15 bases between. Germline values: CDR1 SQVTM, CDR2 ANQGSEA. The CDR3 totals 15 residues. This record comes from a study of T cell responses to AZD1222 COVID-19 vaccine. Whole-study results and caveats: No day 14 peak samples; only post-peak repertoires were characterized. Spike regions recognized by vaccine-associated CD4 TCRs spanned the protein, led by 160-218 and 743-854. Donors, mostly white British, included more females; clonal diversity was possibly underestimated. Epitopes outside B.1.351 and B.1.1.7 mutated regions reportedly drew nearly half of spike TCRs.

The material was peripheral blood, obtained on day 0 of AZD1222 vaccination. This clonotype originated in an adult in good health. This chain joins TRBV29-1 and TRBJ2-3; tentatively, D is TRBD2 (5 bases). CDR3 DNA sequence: TGCAGCGTTGAAGGCCGGGGAACACACGCAGATACGCAGTATTTT. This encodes CSVEGRGTHADTQYF.